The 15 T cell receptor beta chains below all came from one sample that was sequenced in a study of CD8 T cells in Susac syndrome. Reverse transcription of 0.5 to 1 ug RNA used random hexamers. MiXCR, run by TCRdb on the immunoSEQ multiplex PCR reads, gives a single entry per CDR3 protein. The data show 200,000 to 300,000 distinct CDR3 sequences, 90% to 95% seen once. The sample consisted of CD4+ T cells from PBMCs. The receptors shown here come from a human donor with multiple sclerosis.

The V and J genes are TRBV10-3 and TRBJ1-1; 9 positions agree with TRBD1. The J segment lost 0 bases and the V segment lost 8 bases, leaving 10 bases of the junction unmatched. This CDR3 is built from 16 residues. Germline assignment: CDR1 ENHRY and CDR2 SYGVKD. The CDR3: CAIGPGTGFMNTEAFF. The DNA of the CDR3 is TGTGCCATCGGTCCCGGGACAGGGTTCATGAACACTGAAGCTTTCTTT.

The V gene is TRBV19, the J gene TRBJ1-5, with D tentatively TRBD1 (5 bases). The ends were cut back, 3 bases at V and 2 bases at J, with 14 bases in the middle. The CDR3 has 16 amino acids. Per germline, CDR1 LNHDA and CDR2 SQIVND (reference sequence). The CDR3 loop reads CASSMRRSTGNQPQHF. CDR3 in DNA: TGTGCCAGTAGTATGCGTCGCTCGACAGGCAATCAGCCCCAGCATTTT.

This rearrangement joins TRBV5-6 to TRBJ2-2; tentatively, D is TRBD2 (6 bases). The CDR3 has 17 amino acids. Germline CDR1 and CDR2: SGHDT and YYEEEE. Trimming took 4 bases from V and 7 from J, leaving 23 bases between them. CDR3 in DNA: TGTGCCAGCAGCCTATCAACGACTAGGTCTAATAACGGGGAGCTGTTTTTT. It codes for CASSLSTTRSNNGELFF.

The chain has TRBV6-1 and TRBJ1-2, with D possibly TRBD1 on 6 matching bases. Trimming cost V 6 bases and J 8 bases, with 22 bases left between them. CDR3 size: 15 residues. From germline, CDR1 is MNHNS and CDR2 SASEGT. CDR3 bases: TGTGCCAGCAGCTCGGAGCAGGGGCCGATCGGGGGCTACACCTTC. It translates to CASSSEQGPIGGYTF.

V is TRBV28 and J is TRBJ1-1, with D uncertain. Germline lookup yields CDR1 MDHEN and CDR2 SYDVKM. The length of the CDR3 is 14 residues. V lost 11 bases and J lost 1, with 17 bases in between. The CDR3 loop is CACKTLRGNTEAFF. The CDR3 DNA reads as TGTGCCTGTAAGACCCTTCGGGGGAACACTGAAGCTTTCTTT.

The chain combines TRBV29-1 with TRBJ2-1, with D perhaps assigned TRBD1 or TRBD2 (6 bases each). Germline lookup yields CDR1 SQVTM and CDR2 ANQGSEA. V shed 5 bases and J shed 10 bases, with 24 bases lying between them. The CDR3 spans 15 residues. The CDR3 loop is CSVKGVGAGGEEQFF. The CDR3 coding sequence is TGCAGCGTTAAAGGCGTGGGGGCCGGGGGTGAGGAGCAGTTCTTC.

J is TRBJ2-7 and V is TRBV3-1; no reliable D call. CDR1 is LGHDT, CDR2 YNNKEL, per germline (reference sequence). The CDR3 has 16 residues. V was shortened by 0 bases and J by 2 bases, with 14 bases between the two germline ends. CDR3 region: CASSQDLWRRTYEQYF. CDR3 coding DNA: TGTGCCAGCAGCCAAGATCTTTGGAGACGGACCTACGAGCAGTACTTC.

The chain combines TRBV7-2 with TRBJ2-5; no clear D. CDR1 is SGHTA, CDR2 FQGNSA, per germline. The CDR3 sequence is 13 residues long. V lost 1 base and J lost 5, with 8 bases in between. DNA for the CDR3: TGTGCCAGCAGCTTAGGCTCCGAGGAGACCCAGTACTTC. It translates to CASSLGSEETQYF.

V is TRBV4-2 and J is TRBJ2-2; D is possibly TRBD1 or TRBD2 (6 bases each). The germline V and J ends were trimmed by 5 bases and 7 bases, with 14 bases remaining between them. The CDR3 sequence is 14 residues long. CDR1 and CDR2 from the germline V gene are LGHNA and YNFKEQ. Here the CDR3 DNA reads TGTGCCAGCAGCTCGGAGGGGGTAAGCGGGGAGCTGTTTTTT. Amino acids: CASSSEGVSGELFF.

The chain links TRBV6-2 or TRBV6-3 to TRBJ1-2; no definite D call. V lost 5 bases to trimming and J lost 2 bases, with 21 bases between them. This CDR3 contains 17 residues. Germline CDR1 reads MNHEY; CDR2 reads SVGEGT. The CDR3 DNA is TGTGCCAGCAGTCTCGGTCGAGCGGCGGGTTTAAACTATGGCTACACCTTC. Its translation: CASSLGRAAGLNYGYTF.

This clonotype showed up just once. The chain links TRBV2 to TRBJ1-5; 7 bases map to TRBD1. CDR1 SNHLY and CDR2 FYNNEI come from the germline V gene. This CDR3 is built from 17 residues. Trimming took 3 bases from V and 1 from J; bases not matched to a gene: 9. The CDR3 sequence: CASSDLGGAGSNQPQHF. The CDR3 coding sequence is TGTGCCAGCAGTGACCTAGGGGGCGCGGGGAGCAATCAGCCCCAGCATTTT.

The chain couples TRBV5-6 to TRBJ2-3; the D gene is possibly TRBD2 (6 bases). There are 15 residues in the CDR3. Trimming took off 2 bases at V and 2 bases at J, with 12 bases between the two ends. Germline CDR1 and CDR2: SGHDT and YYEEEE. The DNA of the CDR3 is TGTGCCAGCAGCTTCCGGCGGGATATCACAGATACGCAGTATTTT. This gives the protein CASSFRRDITDTQYF.

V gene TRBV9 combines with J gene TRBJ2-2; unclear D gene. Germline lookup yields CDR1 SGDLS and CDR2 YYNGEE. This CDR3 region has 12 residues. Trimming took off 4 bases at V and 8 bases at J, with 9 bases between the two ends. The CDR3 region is CASSSYRGELFF. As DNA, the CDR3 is TGTGCCAGCAGCTCCTACCGGGGGGAGCTGTTTTTT. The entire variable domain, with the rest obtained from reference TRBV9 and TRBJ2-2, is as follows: DSGVTQTPKHLITATGQRVTLRCSPRSGDLSVYWYQQSLDQGLQFLIQYYNGEERAKGNILERFSAQQFPDLHSELNLSSLELGDSALYFCASSSYRGELFFGEGSRLTVL.

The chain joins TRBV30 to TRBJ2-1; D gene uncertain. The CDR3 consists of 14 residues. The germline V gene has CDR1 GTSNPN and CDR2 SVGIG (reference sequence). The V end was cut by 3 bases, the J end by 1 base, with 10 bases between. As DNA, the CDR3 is TGTGCCTGGAGACGTGGGCGATCCTACAATGAGCAGTTCTTC. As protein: CAWRRGRSYNEQFF.

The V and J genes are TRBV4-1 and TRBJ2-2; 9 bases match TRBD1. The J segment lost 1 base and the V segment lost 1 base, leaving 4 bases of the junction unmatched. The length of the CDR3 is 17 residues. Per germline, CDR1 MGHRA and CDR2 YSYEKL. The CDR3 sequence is CASSQVGTGWNTGELFF. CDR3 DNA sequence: TGCGCCAGCAGCCAAGTGGGGACAGGGTGGAACACCGGGGAGCTGTTTTTT.